Listed here is a single TCR beta chain. Its antigen is currently unknown. Each donor was nominally healthy when sampled (though unrecorded immune exposures were likely). PCR primers comprised 60 Vbeta and 13 Jbeta primers. Produced via immunoSEQ multiplex PCR; TCRdb's table is partial and in-frame only. This table has about 160,000 clones, roughly four fifths appearing once. The junction had 7 bases not matched to a gene; V was cut back by 5 bases and J by 4 bases. CDR1 is LNHDA and CDR2 is SQIVND in the germline V gene (reference sequence). The CDR3 length is 15 residues. This specimen comes from a study of cytomegalovirus exposure and HLA in healthy donors. Findings and caveats of the study: Researchers reported in a later analysis that common viral pathogens appeared linked to several top clusters. The analysis excluded some indistinguishable V segments, including TRBV6-2 and TRBV6-3. For most TCR sequences rarity was the rule, although some public TCRs occurred in many donors.

The receptor comes from a woman aged 45-65 years in good health and CMV-seronegative. The sequenced sample consisted of PBMCs. The V gene is TRBV19, the J gene TRBJ1-2; 10 bases line up with TRBD1. Written as DNA, the CDR3 is TGTGCCAGTAGTCCTCAGACAGGGGGCGGCTATGGCTACACCTTC. Translation gives CASSPQTGGGYGYTF.